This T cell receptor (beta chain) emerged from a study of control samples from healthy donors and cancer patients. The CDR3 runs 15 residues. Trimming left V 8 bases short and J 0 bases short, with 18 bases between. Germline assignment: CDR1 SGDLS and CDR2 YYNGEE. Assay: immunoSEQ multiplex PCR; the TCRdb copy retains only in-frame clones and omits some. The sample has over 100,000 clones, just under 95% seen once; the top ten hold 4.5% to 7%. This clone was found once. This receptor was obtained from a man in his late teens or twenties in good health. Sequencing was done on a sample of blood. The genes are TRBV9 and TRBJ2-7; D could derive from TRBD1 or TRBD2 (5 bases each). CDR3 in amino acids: CASNPGATSSYEQYF. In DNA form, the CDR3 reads TGTGCCAGTAACCCCGGGGCGACGAGCTCCTACGAGCAGTACTTC.